The T cell receptor (beta chain) described here comes from a study of cytomegalovirus exposure and HLA in healthy donors. Germline V gene sequence: CDR1 MNHEY, CDR2 SVGAGI. This CDR3 is built from 13 residues. Losses at the gene ends were 6 bases for V and 7 bases for J; bases not matched to a gene: 6. The PCR had 60 Vbeta and 13 Jbeta primers. Clones were sequenced by immunoSEQ multiplex PCR, and TCRdb holds only the in-frame ones, with some missing. There are 150,000 to 200,000 clones in the sample; 65% to 80% occur only once, and about 1% lies in the top ten. The source material was PBMCs. V gene TRBV6-5 combines with J gene TRBJ1-5, with TRBD1 identical over 7 bases. This TCR was sampled from a woman between 40 and 50 years old in good health and CMV-seronegative. CDR3 in DNA: TGTGCCAGCAGCAATAACAGGGGCCAGCCCCAGCATTTT. Translated, it gives CASSNNRGQPQHF.